The 2 T cell receptor beta chains listed next were all sequenced from one sample in a study of T cells in tumors after PD-1 blockade. The table came from immunoSEQ multiplex PCR; TCRdb's copy has only in-frame clones and leaves some out. The top ten hold under 5% of the sample, which has some 43,000 clones, around 85% seen once. Specimen: PBMCs, collected before anti-PD-1 treatment. The source of these receptors is a human donor with basal cell carcinoma.

This clone was seen once. The chain joins TRBV28 to TRBJ2-5, with 12 positions matching TRBD2. V lost 6 bases, J lost 2 bases, and 4 bases stayed unmatched. The CDR3 sequence is 15 residues long. Germline CDR1 is MDHEN and CDR2 is SYDVKM. The CDR3 DNA reads TGTGCCAGCAGGACTAGCGGGGGCCATCAAGAGACCCAGTACTTC. This translates into CASRTSGGHQETQYF.

The V and J genes are TRBV10-3 and TRBJ1-4; the match to TRBD1 covers 7 bases. CDR3 length equals 13 residues. Trimming removed 4 bases from V and 7 bases from J; junction bases left unmatched: 3. Germline V lookup: CDR1 ENHRY, CDR2 SYGVKD. The CDR3 region has the DNA TGTGCCATCAGTGGGGACAGAGCTGAAAAACTGTTTTTT. It yields the protein CAISGDRAEKLFF.